This T cell receptor beta chain came from a study of T-cell reconstitution after alpha-beta-depleted transplantation in children. Preparation of the TCRbeta library was carried out with unique molecular identifiers. Via MiXCR, TCRdb re-called the PCR reads, giving one row per CDR3 protein. Of about 420,000 distinct CDR3 sequences listed, around 15% are singletons. A few counts support this clonotype. Antigen: not known. Study-level results: Newly produced T cells mostly accounted for T-cell counts and diversity one year post-transplant. Expanded graft clones, several hundred of them, were reportedly the source of alpha-beta T cells about two months after transplant. From surviving recipient T cells and thymic progenitors came the high day-60 TCRbeta diversity observed in some patients.

This TCR came from a boy younger than two who had a stem cell transplant for Wiskott-Aldrich syndrome, so the T cells may come from the graft donor. The sequencing here drew on PBMCs, mostly from graft donor cells, taken 360 days after TCRalphabeta/CD19-depleted stem cell transplant.

The CDR3 sequence: CASSLAGKTGNEQFF. DNA for the CDR3: TGTGCCAGCAGCTTAGCGGGGAAAACAGGGAATGAGCAGTTCTTC. The rearrangement uses TRBV7-2 and TRBJ2-1; perhaps TRBD1 as D (6 bases). There are 15 residues in the CDR3. Germline V gene lookup returns CDR1 SGHTA and CDR2 FQGNSA. Trimming pared 0 bases from V and 7 bases from J, leaving 13 bases between. The full variable domain, in which reference TRBV7-2 and TRBJ2-1 provide the parts outside the CDR3, is GAGVSQSPSNKVTEKGKDVELRCDPISGHTALYWYRQSLGQGLEFLIYFQGNSAPDKSGLPSDRFSAERTGGSVSTLTIQRTQQEDSAVYLCASSLAGKTGNEQFFGPGTRLTVL.